This TCR beta chain was identified during a study of CD8 T cells in Susac syndrome. Random hexamers served to reverse transcribe roughly 0.45 to 1 ug RNA. Amplification of TCR beta CDR3 across 54 Vbeta and 13 Jbeta was performed with immunoSEQ multiplex PCR. Each CDR3 protein gets one entry after TCRdb re-called the immunoSEQ multiplex PCR reads with MiXCR. Found here are roughly 200,000 distinct CDR3 sequences, about 91% of them singletons; the top ten hold roughly 0.087%. Per the germline V gene, CDR1 is GTSNPN and CDR2 is SVGIG (reference sequence). V lost 0 bases, J lost 6 bases, and 8 bases stayed unmatched. The CDR3 is 16 amino acids. This clonotype was detected only once.

Sequencing was performed on CD4+ T cells from PBMCs. The clonotype originates from a human donor with Susac syndrome. V gene TRBV30 combines with J gene TRBJ1-6; TRBD1 aligns across 7 bases. The CDR3 region has the DNA TGTGCCTGGAGTGTACGGCAGGGGGGAAGTAATTCACCCCTCCACTTT. Translated: CAWSVRQGGSNSPLHF.